Listed here are 21 T cell receptor beta chains from one sample, sequenced in a study of T cells in Graves' hyperthyroidism and ophthalmopathy. Researchers amplified the TCR beta CDR3 regions from RNA transcripts. The HTBI set primed first-round TCR CDR3 RT-PCR. One entry per CDR3 protein, called by TCRdb with MiXCR from the multiplex PCR reads. The sample shows about 640,000 distinct CDR3 sequences, about 14% of them seen only once. Source material: blood. Every receptor here comes from a woman between 50 and 59 years old with Graves' ophthalmopathy.

This chain connects TRBV5-1 to TRBJ2-7, with a tentative D call TRBD2 (6 bases). CDR1 is SGHRS and CDR2 is YFSETQ in the germline V gene. Trimming removed 2 bases at V and 1 base at J, with 10 bases between. The CDR3 length is 14 residues. CDR3 bases: TGCGCCAGCAGCTTTCGGGAGTTTTCCTACGAGCAGTACTTC. Encoded protein: CASSFREFSYEQYF. The variable domain in full, completed from reference TRBV5-1 and TRBJ2-7, reads KAGVTQTPRYLIKTRGQQVTLSCSPISGHRSVSWYQQTPGQGLQFLFEYFSETQRNKGNFPGRFSGRQFSNSRSEMNVSTLELGDSALYLCASSFREFSYEQYFGPGTRLTVT.

This clonotype showed up just a few times. The gene calls are TRBV28 and TRBJ2-2; D unclear. The germline V gene has CDR1 MDHEN and CDR2 SYDVKM. This CDR3 region has 14 residues. V was pared by 5 bases and J by 1 base, with 8 bases between. CDR3 region: CASSGTWNTGELFF. CDR3 DNA: TGTGCCAGCAGTGGCACGTGGAACACCGGGGAGCTGTTTTTT.

This clonotype was counted ten times or more. CDR3: CASSPGDRTETQYF. For the CDR3, the DNA is TGTGCCAGCTCACCCGGAGACAGGACGGAGACCCAGTACTTC. V gene TRBV18 combines with J gene TRBJ2-5; D perhaps matches TRBD1 (6 bases). Germline lookup yields CDR1 KGHSH and CDR2 LQKENI. This CDR3 comprises 14 residues. With 3 bases removed from V and 5 bases from J, the gap between germline ends came to 13 bases.

This clonotype was counted only a few times. The chain couples TRBV29-1 to TRBJ2-7, with 9 bases matching TRBD1. The CDR3 sequence is 16 residues long. Looked up from germline, CDR1 is SQVTM and CDR2 is ANQGSEA. The ends lost 4 bases at V and 0 bases at J; junction bases unmatched: 10. CDR3 DNA sequence: TGCAGCGTTGGCCCAGTCGGGACAGGGAACTCCTACGAGCAGTACTTC. This codes for CSVGPVGTGNSYEQYF.

The chain couples TRBV9 to TRBJ2-1; D not certain. V dropped 0 bases and J dropped 6 bases, with 10 bases sitting between them. This CDR3 has 14 residues. The germline gives CDR1 SGDLS, CDR2 YYNGEE. Here the CDR3 DNA reads TGTGCCAGCAGCGTAGGATCTAGGAGCAATGAGCAGTTCTTC. It yields the protein CASSVGSRSNEQFF.

The V call is TRBV3-1, the J call TRBJ1-3, with D hard to call. Germline V gene data show CDR1 as LGHDT and CDR2 as YNNKEL (reference sequence). V shed 0 bases and J shed 0 bases, with 6 bases lying between them. The CDR3 loop spans 15 amino acids. Here the CDR3 DNA reads TGTGCCAGCAGCCAAGAGACACTCTCTGGAAACACCATATATTTT. Translation gives CASSQETLSGNTIYF.

Concerning this clonotype itself: An end of the junction differs from the germline gene, which may be a read error. The chain links TRBV18 to TRBJ2-7; D is ambiguous. The CDR3 is 13 residues long. The V gene's germline CDR1 is KGHSH and CDR2 LQKENI. The CDR3 region has the DNA TGTGCCAGCTCACCACCCTCCAGCTACGAGCAGCACTTC. Translation gives CASSPPSSYEQHF.

This clonotype showed up many times. J is TRBJ2-7 and V is TRBV6-6; 9 bases fit TRBD2. CDR3 length equals 17 residues. J was trimmed by 0 bases and V by 0 bases; bases with no gene match: 6. Germline V gene sequence: CDR1 MNHNY, CDR2 SVGAGI (reference sequence). The CDR3 loop is CASSYSIWTSDSYEQYF. The CDR3 nucleotides read TGTGCCAGCAGTTACTCGATATGGACTAGCGACTCCTACGAGCAGTACTTC.

This clonotype was seen at least ten times. The chain combines TRBV28 with TRBJ2-7, with 11 nucleotides matching TRBD1. Germline-derived CDR1 and CDR2 are MDHEN and SYDVKM. The trim removed 5 bases at V and 2 bases at J, leaving 5 bases unmatched. The CDR3 covers 15 residues. The CDR3 protein is CASSPPGQGAYEQYF. Written as DNA, the CDR3 is TGTGCCAGCAGTCCACCGGGACAGGGGGCCTACGAGCAGTACTTC.

This clonotype was recorded many times. The chain employs TRBV20-1 and TRBJ1-2, with TRBD1 matching 7 bases. Per the germline V gene, CDR1 is DFQATT and CDR2 is SNEGSKA (reference sequence). This CDR3 spans 18 amino acids. Trimming cost V 0 bases and J 6 bases; bases outside gene matches: 19. CDR3 sequence (DNA): TGCAGTGCTAGAGATCTATTGACAGGGAACCTTGACCTCAATGGCTACACCTTC. This encodes CSARDLLTGNLDLNGYTF.

This clonotype was counted at least ten times. In DNA, the CDR3 is TGTGCCAGCAGTTCCCCGGGACTGAGCAATCAGCCCCAGCATTTT. The encoded protein is CASSSPGLSNQPQHF. The chain uses TRBV12-3 or TRBV12-4 and TRBJ1-5; weak D call: TRBD1 (5 bases). V was clipped by 4 bases and J by 1 base, with 11 bases between them. CDR3 length equals 15 residues.

This clonotype was seen at least ten times. The chain recombines TRBV18 with TRBJ2-1, with 11 positions matching TRBD2. The CDR3 runs to 15 residues. Looked up from germline, CDR1 is KGHSH and CDR2 is LQKENI. V shed 7 bases, J shed 2 bases, and the junction held 4 bases outside the gene matches. The DNA for the CDR3 is TGTGCCAGCTACACTAGCGGGAGAACCTACAATGAGCAGTTCTTC. It yields the protein CASYTSGRTYNEQFF.

With regard to this clonotype: This may be a read error, as it is one base from a much larger clone. The V call is TRBV20-1, the J call TRBJ2-3; D ambiguous. The CDR3 runs to 14 residues. Germline values: CDR1 DFQATT, CDR2 SNEGSKA (reference sequence). The V end was cut by 0 bases, the J end by 6 bases, with 13 bases between. CDR3 nucleotide sequence: TGCAGTGCTAGAGATAATCCAGGCTGGGATACGCAGTATTTT. Amino acid sequence: CSARDNPGWDTQYF.

There are a few counts of this clonotype. At one end the junction does not follow the germline gene, possibly because of a read error. The chain recombines TRBV7-7 with TRBJ2-3, with TRBD1 identical over 9 bases. Germline V gene data show CDR1 as SSHAT and CDR2 as FNYEAQ (reference sequence). The CDR3 sequence is 15 residues long. This CDR3 reads CASSRGQGAADTQYF. The DNA of the CDR3 is TGTGCTAGCAGCCGGGGACAGGGAGCGGCAGATACGCAGTATTTT.

This clonotype was recorded at least ten times. The CDR3 is CASSYRTGANYEQYF. The CDR3 DNA reads as TGTGCCAGCAGCTACCGGACAGGGGCCAACTACGAGCAGTACTTC. The chain couples TRBV3-1 to TRBJ2-7; TRBD1 matches at 9 bases. CDR3 length: 15 amino acids. In germline, CDR1 is LGHDT, CDR2 YNNKEL (reference sequence). V dropped 5 bases and J dropped 3; count of bases not matched to a gene: 8.

This clonotype was seen only a few times. The rearrangement links TRBV29-1 to TRBJ2-7; TRBD1 might be the D (7 bases). Germline CDR1 reads SQVTM; CDR2 reads ANQGSEA. Trimming shortened V by 6 bases and J by 0 bases, and 27 bases separated the two germline ends. CDR3 length: 18 residues. DNA for the CDR3: TGCAGCGTGAGAGAACTGATCGACAGGGACTCCCTCTCCTACGAGCAGTACTTC. Translating gives CSVRELIDRDSLSYEQYF.

This clonotype was observed a few times. The chain carries TRBV5-8 and TRBJ1-4; D is perhaps TRBD1 (6 bases). From germline, CDR1 is SGHTS and CDR2 YDEGEE. Trimming took off 2 bases at V and 6 bases at J, with 14 bases between the two ends. The CDR3 loop spans 15 amino acids. CDR3 protein: CASSFFTGIDEKLFF. The CDR3 DNA reads as TGTGCCAGCAGCTTTTTTACAGGGATAGATGAAAAACTGTTTTTT.

In its sample, this clonotype was seen a few times. The J gene is TRBJ2-5, the V gene TRBV28, with no clear D. V was pared by 2 bases and J by 7 bases, with 14 bases between. CDR1 MDHEN and CDR2 SYDVKM come from the germline V gene. This CDR3 is 14 amino acids long. CDR3 loop: CASSLGRVGLTQYF. Written as DNA, the CDR3 is TGTGCCAGCAGTTTAGGCCGGGTAGGGTTGACCCAGTACTTC.

This clonotype has ten or more counts. The rearrangement uses TRBV6-6 and TRBJ2-7; D is possibly TRBD1 (6 bases). The CDR3 is made up of 17 amino acids. Deletions cut 2 bases from V and 0 bases from J, with 17 bases between. CDR1 is MNHNY, CDR2 SVGAGI, per germline (reference sequence). The DNA for the CDR3 is TGTGCCAGCAGTTACGCCGGACCAGGGGAAAGCTCCTACGAGCAGTACTTC. Amino acids: CASSYAGPGESSYEQYF.

This clonotype was seen a handful of times. This chain links TRBV19 with TRBJ2-7; TRBD2 aligns across 7 bases. This CDR3 region has 15 residues. The V gene's germline CDR1 is LNHDA and CDR2 SQIVND (reference sequence). Trimming cost V 4 bases and J 2 bases; bases outside gene matches: 8. CDR3 DNA: TGTGCCAGTAGTAACCCCCGCGGGAGCACCTACGAGCAGTACTTC. Translated: CASSNPRGSTYEQYF.

This clonotype was detected a few times. V gene TRBV12-3 or TRBV12-4 combines with J gene TRBJ1-4; TRBD1 might be the D (5 bases). Trimming shortened V by 5 bases and J by 6 bases, and 13 bases separated the two germline ends. The CDR3 runs 14 residues. CDR3 amino acids: CASSPEGEDEKLFF. The DNA for the CDR3 is TGTGCCAGCAGTCCCGAAGGGGAAGATGAAAAACTGTTTTTT.